One TCR beta chain is described in this entry. The antigen remains undetermined. This specimen comes from a study of glioma-infiltrating T cells. The V end lost 4 bases, the J end lost 5 bases, and 16 bases lay between the germline ends. In germline, CDR1 is SGHRS, CDR2 YFSETQ. The CDR3 extends over 14 amino acids. Findings and caveats of the study: Tissue-blood divergence was below expectation in non-neoplastic patients, above in gliomas. Very few CDR3 sequences were shared between tissue and blood.

Using RNA template, CDR3s of TCR alpha and beta were amplified with iRepertoire arm-PCR. Input was 100-400 ng of tissue mRNA or PBMC total RNA. TCRdb used MiXCR to reprocess the multiplex PCR reads, holding one entry per CDR3 protein. The sample contains approximately 110,000 distinct CDR3 sequences, 20% to 30% of which appear only once. The chain is built from TRBV5-1 and TRBJ2-7, with D possibly being TRBD2 (6 bases). The sample taken for sequencing was glioma tissue, nonneoplastic brain tissue, or PBMCs (not recorded which). The TCR originated in a human donor with low-grade glioma or glioblastoma, undergoing nonglioma brain surgery, or in good health (not recorded which). The CDR3 sequence is CASSETAGSDEQYF. CDR3 in DNA: TGCGCCAGCAGCGAAACCGCGGGGAGCGACGAGCAGTACTTC.